Described below is a single T cell receptor beta chain sequence and its context. Method: immunoSEQ multiplex PCR; TCRdb's copy keeps in-frame clones and lacks some. This sample has some 150,000 clones, with 80% to 85% found just once. These data are taken from a study of blood T cell repertoires in COVID-19. Across the whole study: Sites in the United States, Italy and Spain provided acute and convalescent COVID-19 samples.

There are 17 residues in the CDR3. With V trimmed by 1 base and J by 0 bases, 2 bases remained unmatched. The germline V gene encodes CDR1 SGHNT and CDR2 YENEEA. The sequence came from a woman aged 60 to 75 with acute or convalescent COVID-19. The chain recombines TRBV11-3 with TRBJ2-6, with 8 bases matching TRBD1. Sequencing used peripheral blood. The CDR3 region has the DNA TGTGCCAGCAGCTTAGGACAGGGGAACTCTGGGGCCAACGTCCTGACTTTC. It is translated as CASSLGQGNSGANVLTF. The entire variable domain, with the rest obtained from reference TRBV11-3 and TRBJ2-6, is as follows: EAGVVQSPRYKIIEKKQPVAFWCNPISGHNTLYWYLQNLGQGPELLIRYENEEAVDDSQLPKDRFSAERLKGVDSTLKIQPAELGDSAVYLCASSLGQGNSGANVLTFGAGSRLTVL.